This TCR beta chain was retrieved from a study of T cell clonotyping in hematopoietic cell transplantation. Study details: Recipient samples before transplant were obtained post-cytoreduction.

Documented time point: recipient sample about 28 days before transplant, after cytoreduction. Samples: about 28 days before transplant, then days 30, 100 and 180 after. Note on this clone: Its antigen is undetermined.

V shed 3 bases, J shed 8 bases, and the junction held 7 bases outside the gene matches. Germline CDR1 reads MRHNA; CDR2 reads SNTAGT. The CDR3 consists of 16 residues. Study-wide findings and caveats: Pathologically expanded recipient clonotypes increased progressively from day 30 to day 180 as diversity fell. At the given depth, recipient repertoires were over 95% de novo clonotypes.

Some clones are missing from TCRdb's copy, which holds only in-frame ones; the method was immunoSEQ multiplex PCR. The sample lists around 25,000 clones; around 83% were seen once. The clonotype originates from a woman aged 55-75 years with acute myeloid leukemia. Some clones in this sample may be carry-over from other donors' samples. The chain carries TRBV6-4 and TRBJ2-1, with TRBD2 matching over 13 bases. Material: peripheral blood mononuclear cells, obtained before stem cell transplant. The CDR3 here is CASSDTSGRAVDEQFF. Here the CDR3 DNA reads TGTGCCAGCAGTGATACTAGCGGGAGGGCCGTAGATGAGCAGTTCTTC.